This T cell receptor (beta chain) was obtained from a study of beta chain features in type 1 diabetes. Study-wide background: Regarding age, gender and cell yields, patients proved similar to healthy donors.

General study findings and limits: It was among patients, rather than healthy donors, that naive, central memory and Treg TCRB repertoires appeared more similar. Unsettled here was the matter of whether HLA type influences TCRB rearrangement.

Roughly 110 mL of blood, on average, came from one heparinised draw per donor. Isolated RNA was reverse transcribed in full, so expressed TCRB transcripts were sequenced. Data came from immunoSEQ multiplex PCR; TCRdb stores just in-frame clones and leaves some out. Among 200,000 to 250,000 clones listed, about 14% were seen once. The CDR3 runs 19 residues. With regard to this clone: No antigen is known for it.

The rearrangement joins TRBV21-1 to TRBJ2-7; the D call TRBD2 from the table was never checked on the DNA. TRBV21-1 is reported as a pseudogene. The sequenced sample consisted of naive CD4+ T cells from blood. The sequence derives from a woman aged 40 to 50 in good health. CDR3 loop: CASAAKGSSGGYCAYEQYF. The CDR3 DNA reads TGTGCCTCAGCAGCGAAAGGTAGTAGCGGGGGCTACTGTGCCTACGAGCAGTACTTC.